This TCR beta chain was sequenced for a study of blood T cells in healthy people across ages. This clonotype has only a few counts. V shed 5 bases, J shed 5 bases, and the junction held 10 bases outside the gene matches. Germline lookup yields CDR1 MNHEY and CDR2 SVGAGI. This CDR3 is 15 amino acids long. The authors ran a second PCR of 7 to 11 cycles using a sample-barcoded 5' primer and a J-beta primer mix. Tagging of each cDNA molecule was performed by a template-switch adaptor with 12 random nucleotides. TCRdb analysed the 5' RACE reads with MiXCR anew, one entry per CDR3 protein. Of about 770,000 distinct CDR3 sequences in the sample, about 42% were seen once.

The receptor was derived from a man in his sixties in good health. Sample: blood. The rearrangement uses TRBV6-5 and TRBJ2-7; 9 bases are shared with TRBD1. The CDR3 is CASSPPGTGRNEQYF. The CDR3, as DNA: TGTGCCAGCAGTCCCCCCGGGACAGGGCGAAACGAGCAGTACTTC.